Following are 10 T cell receptor beta chains from one sample sequenced in a study of blood T cell repertoires in COVID-19. Clones were sequenced by immunoSEQ multiplex PCR, and TCRdb holds only the in-frame ones, with some missing. The sample has approximately 360,000 clones; around 90% are singletons. The specimen was peripheral blood. The receptors shown here come from a man aged 18 to 30 with active or convalescent COVID-19.

This chain uses TRBV3-1 (or the pseudogene TRBV3-2) with TRBJ1-6; D unresolved. V dropped 1 base and J dropped 3 bases, with 10 bases sitting between them. The CDR3 has 16 amino acids. Germline assignment: CDR1 LGHDT and CDR2 YNNKEL (reference sequence). CDR3 residues: CASSQVGAVYNSPLHF. The DNA for the CDR3 is TGTGCCAGCAGCCAAGTAGGAGCCGTCTATAATTCACCCCTCCACTTT.

The chain uses TRBV18 and TRBJ1-2; D is possibly TRBD1 (5 bases). Between the trimmed V and J ends, which lost 3 bases and 3 bases, there was a span of 14 bases. Germline values: CDR1 KGHSH, CDR2 LQKENI. The CDR3 runs 15 residues. CDR3 loop: CASSPRPTVDYGYTF. Here the CDR3 DNA reads TGTGCCAGCTCACCCCGCCCGACAGTGGACTATGGCTACACCTTC. Drawing the rest from reference TRBV18 and TRBJ1-2, the complete variable domain is NAGVMQNPRHLVRRRGQEARLRCSPMKGHSHVYWYRQLPEEGLKFMVYLQKENIIDESGMPKERFSAEFPKEGPSILRIQQVVRGDSAAYFCASSPRPTVDYGYTFGSGTRLTVV.

The CDR3 nucleotides are TGCGCCAGCAGCCAAGATGGGAGGGGTGGTCAAGAGACCCAGTACTTC. Protein sequence: CASSQDGRGGQETQYF. The chain combines TRBV4-3 with TRBJ2-5; 7 bases are shared with TRBD2. Germline V gene lookup returns CDR1 LGHNA and CDR2 YSLEER. Unmatched junction bases numbered 6, after V lost 0 bases and J lost 2 bases. This CDR3 contains 16 residues.

The chain links TRBV7-3 to TRBJ1-1; D possibly corresponds to TRBD1 (6 bases). V was pared by 5 bases and J by 1 base, with 8 bases between. Looked up from germline, CDR1 is SGHTA and CDR2 is FQGTGA. The CDR3 consists of 13 residues. CDR3 in amino acids: CASSLDRNTEAFF. The CDR3 DNA follows: TGTGCCAGCAGCCTGGACAGGAACACTGAAGCTTTCTTT.

The V and J genes are TRBV9 and TRBJ1-3, with D tentatively TRBD1 (6 bases). The CDR3 has 16 amino acids. The V gene lost 3 bases and the J gene lost 4 bases, with 17 bases spanning the gap. CDR1 and CDR2 (germline): SGDLS, YYNGEE. CDR3 DNA sequence: TGTGCCAGCAGCGCGACCGGGACACCGGGCGGAAACACCATATATTTT. Protein product: CASSATGTPGGNTIYF.

The chain recombines TRBV12-3 or TRBV12-4 with TRBJ2-1, with D unclear. CDR3 length: 13 residues. Trimming cost V 6 bases and J 2 bases, with 8 bases left between them. The CDR3 reads CASSQATYNEQFF. CDR3 sequence (DNA): TGTGCCAGCAGCCAGGCCACCTACAATGAGCAGTTCTTC.

The chain carries TRBV18 and TRBJ2-7; 9 bases map to TRBD2. In germline, CDR1 is KGHSH, CDR2 LQKENI. With 1 base clipped from V and 0 bases from J, the junction kept 4 bases outside the gene matches. CDR3 size: 16 residues. The CDR3 coding sequence is TGTGCCAGCTCACCACTAGCGGGAGAGAGCTCCTACGAGCAGTACTTC. The encoded protein is CASSPLAGESSYEQYF.

CDR3 region: CASSQDRAYEQYF. For the CDR3, the DNA is TGTGCCAGCAGTCAAGACAGAGCCTACGAGCAGTACTTC. The V and J genes are TRBV7-3 and TRBJ2-7, with a weak D call TRBD1 (5 bases). The CDR3 is 13 amino acids. Per the germline V gene, CDR1 is SGHTA and CDR2 is FQGTGA. The ends were cut back, 6 bases at V and 2 bases at J, with 11 bases in the middle.

The chain employs TRBV27 and TRBJ1-2, with D unclear. CDR1 and CDR2 from the germline V gene are MNHEY and SMNVEV (reference sequence). V was clipped by 5 bases and J by 8 bases, with 18 bases between them. The length of the CDR3 is 14 residues. This CDR3 is CASSPSNPTLGYTF. CDR3 sequence (DNA): TGTGCCAGCAGTCCGTCCAATCCGACTCTGGGCTACACCTTC.

The rearrangement uses TRBV7-2 and TRBJ2-1, with TRBD2 matching over 10 bases. With V trimmed by 3 bases and J by 15 bases, 11 bases remained unmatched. Per the germline V gene, CDR1 is SGHTA and CDR2 is FQGNSA. The CDR3 loop spans 14 amino acids. In nucleotides, the CDR3 is TGTGCCAGCAGCTTGCCCCCGCTAGCGGGAGTTAGGTTCTTC. Translating it yields CASSLPPLAGVRFF.